This T cell receptor (beta chain) was observed in a study of cytomegalovirus exposure and HLA in healthy donors. Study-wide background: In an early release, HLA-typed donors contributed some 80 million unique TCR sequences.

With regard to this clone: Its antigen remains unidentified.

Trimming stripped 2 bases from V and 3 bases from J, with 9 bases between. The CDR3 sequence is 13 residues long. CDR1 SGHRS and CDR2 YFSETQ come from the germline V gene. Study outcomes and limitations: Later analysis suggested links between common viral pathogens and several top significant clusters.

The primer mix had 60 Vbeta and 13 Jbeta primers. Original processing notes: Approximately 11 million of the approximately 80 million unique TCR beta chains counted in a later analysis were shared. Clones were read by immunoSEQ multiplex PCR, and TCRdb kept only the in-frame ones, dropping some. V and J calls and clone size are as listed in that table; D and trimming were resolved from the DNA. The top ten hold roughly 0.7% of the sample, which has 200,000 to 250,000 clones, over 70% seen once. The genes are TRBV5-1 and TRBJ2-7; no clear D gene. Sequencing used PBMCs. The TCR sequence derives from a boy aged 2 to 10 in good health and CMV-seronegative. As DNA, the CDR3 is TGCGCCAGCAGCTTTAAGTCAGACTACGAGCAGTACTTC. Translation gives CASSFKSDYEQYF.